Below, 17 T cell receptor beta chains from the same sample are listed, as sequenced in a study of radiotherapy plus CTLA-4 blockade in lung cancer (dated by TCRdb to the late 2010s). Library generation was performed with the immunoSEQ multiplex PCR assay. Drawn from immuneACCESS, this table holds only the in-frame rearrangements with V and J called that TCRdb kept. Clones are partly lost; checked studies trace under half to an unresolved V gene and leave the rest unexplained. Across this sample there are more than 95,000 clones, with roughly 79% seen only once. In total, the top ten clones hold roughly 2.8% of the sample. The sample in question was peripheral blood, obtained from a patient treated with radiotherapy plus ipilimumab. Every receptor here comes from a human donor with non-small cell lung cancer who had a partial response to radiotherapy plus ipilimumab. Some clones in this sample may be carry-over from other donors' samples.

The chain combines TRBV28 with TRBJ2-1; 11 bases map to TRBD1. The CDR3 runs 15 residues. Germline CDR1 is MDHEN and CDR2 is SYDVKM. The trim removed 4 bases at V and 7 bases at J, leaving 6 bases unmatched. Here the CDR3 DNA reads TGTGCCAGCAGTTCCCCGGGACAGGGGGAAAATGAGCAGTTCTTC. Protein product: CASSSPGQGENEQFF. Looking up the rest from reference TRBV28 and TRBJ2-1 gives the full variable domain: DVKVTQSSRYLVKRTGEKVFLECVQDMDHENMFWYRQDPGLGLRLIYFSYDVKMKEKGDIPEGYSVSREKKERFSLILESASTNQTSMYLCASSSPGQGENEQFFGPGTRLTVL.

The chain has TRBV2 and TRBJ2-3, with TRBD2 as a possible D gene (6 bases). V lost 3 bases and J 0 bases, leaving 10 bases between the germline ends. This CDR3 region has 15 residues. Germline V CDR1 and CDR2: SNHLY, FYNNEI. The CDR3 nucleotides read TGTGCCAGCAGTGACTGGGGGGAAAGCACAGATACGCAGTATTTT. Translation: CASSDWGESTDTQYF.

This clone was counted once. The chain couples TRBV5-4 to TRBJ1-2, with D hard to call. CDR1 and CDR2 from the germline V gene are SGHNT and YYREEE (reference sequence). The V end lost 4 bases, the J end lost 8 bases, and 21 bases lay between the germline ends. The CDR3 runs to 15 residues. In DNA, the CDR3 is TGTGCCAGCAGCCCACCTAACGCCCGTCGGGGAGGCTACACCTTC. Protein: CASSPPNARRGGYTF.

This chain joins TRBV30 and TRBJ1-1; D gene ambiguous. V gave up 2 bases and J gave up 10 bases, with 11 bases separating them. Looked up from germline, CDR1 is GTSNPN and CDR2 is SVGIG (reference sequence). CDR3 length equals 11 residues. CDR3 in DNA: TGTGCCTGGAGTACCGGACTAGGAGCTTTCTTT. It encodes CAWSTGLGAFF.

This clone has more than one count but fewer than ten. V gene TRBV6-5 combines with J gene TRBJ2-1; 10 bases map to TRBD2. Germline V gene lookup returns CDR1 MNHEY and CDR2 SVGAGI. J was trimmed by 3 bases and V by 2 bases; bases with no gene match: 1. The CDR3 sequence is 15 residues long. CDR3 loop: CASSYLAGDYNEQFF. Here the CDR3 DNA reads TGTGCCAGCAGTTACCTAGCGGGGGACTACAATGAGCAGTTCTTC.

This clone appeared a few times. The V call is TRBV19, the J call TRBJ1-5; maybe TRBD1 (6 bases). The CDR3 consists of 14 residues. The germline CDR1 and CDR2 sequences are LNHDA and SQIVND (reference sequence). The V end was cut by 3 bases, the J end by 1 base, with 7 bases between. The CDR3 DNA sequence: TGTGCCAGTAGTATGAGGGGGAGCAATCAGCCCCAGCATTTT. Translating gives CASSMRGSNQPQHF.

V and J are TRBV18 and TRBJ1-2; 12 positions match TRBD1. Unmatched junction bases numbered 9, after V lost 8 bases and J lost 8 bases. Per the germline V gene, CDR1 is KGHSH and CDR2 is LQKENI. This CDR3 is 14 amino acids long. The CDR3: CASTPGQGANGYTF. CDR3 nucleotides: TGTGCCAGCACCCCGGGACAGGGGGCCAACGGCTACACCTTC.

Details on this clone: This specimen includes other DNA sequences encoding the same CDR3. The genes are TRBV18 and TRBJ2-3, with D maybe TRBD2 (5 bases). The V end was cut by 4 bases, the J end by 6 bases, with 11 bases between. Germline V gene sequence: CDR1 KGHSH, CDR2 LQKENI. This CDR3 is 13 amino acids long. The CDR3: CASSRAGGDTQYF. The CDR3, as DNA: TGTGCCAGCTCACGGGCCGGCGGGGATACGCAGTATTTT. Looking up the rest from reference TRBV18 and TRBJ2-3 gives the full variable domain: NAGVMQNPRHLVRRRGQEARLRCSPMKGHSHVYWYRQLPEEGLKFMVYLQKENIIDESGMPKERFSAEFPKEGPSILRIQQVVRGDSAAYFCASSRAGGDTQYFGPGTRLTVL.

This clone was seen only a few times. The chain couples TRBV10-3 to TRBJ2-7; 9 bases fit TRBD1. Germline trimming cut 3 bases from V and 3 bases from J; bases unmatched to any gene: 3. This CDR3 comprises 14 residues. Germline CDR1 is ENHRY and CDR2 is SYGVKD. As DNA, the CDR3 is TGTGCCATCAGTGAAGGGACAGGGTACTACGAGCAGTACTTC. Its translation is CAISEGTGYYEQYF.

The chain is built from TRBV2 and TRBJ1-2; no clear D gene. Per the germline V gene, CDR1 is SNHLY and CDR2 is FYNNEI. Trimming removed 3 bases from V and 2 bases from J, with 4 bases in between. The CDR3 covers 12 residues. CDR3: CASSDQNYGYTF. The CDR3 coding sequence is TGTGCCAGCAGTGACCAGAACTATGGCTACACCTTC.

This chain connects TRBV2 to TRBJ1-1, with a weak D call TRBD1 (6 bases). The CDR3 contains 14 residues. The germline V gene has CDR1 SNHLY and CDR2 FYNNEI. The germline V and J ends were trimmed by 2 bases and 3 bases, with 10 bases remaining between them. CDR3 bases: TGTGCCAGCAGTGAACTACAGGGCGACACTGAAGCTTTCTTT. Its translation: CASSELQGDTEAFF.

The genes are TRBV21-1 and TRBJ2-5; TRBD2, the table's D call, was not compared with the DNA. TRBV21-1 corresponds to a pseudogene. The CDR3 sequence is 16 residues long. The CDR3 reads CASSKVETRKLKTQYF. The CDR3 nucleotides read TGTGCCAGCAGCAAAGTAGAGACTAGAAAATTGAAGACCCAGTACTTC.

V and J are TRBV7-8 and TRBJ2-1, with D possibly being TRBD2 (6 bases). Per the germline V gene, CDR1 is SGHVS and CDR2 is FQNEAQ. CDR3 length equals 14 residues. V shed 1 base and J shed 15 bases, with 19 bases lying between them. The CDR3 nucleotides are TGTGCCAGCAGCTTAGGGGCTGGGGGGTCTTTGGGGTTCTTC. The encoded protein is CASSLGAGGSLGFF.

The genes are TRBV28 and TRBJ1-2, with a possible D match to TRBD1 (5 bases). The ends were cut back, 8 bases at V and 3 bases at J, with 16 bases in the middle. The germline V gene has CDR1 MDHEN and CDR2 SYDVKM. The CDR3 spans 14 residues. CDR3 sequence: CASCPTGEDYGYTF. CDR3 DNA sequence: TGTGCCAGCTGTCCTACGGGGGAGGACTATGGCTACACCTTC.

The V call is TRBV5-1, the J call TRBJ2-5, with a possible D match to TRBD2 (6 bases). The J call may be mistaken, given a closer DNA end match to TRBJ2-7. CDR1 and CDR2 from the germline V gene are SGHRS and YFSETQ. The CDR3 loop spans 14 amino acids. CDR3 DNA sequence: TGCGCCAGCAGCTTGGGACTAGAAGCCGACGAGCAGTACTTC. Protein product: CASSLGLEADEQYF.

The CDR3 coding sequence is TGTGCCAGTACACGCCTACAGGGCGGCTATGGCTACACCTTC. Translated: CASTRLQGGYGYTF. The chain joins TRBV19 to TRBJ1-2; D might be TRBD1 (6 bases). The CDR3 is 14 residues long. V lost 7 bases, J lost 4 bases, and 16 bases lay in between. Germline CDR1 and CDR2: LNHDA and SQIVND (reference sequence).

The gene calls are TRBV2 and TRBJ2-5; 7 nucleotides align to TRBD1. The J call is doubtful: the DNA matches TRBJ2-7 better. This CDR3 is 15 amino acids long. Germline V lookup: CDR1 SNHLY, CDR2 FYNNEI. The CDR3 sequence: CARAPPDRVTNEQYF. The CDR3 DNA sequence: TGTGCCAGAGCCCCACCAGACAGGGTTACGAACGAGCAGTACTTC.